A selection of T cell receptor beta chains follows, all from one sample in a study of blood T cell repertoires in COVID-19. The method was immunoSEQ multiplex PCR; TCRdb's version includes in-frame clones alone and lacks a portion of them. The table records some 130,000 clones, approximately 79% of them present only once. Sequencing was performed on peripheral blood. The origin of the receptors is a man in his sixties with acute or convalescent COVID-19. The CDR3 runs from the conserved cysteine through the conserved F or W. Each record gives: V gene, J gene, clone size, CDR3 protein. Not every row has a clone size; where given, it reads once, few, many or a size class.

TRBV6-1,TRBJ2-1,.,CVSSERRAGSSYNEQFF
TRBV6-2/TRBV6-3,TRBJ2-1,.,CASSLPPLAGAYNEQFF
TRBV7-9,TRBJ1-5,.,CASSTGQGSNQPQHF
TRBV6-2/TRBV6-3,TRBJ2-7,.,CASSYGPEQYF
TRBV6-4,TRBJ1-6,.,CASSDGGGPLHF
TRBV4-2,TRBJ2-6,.,CASSQRRKGSGANVLTF
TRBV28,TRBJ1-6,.,CASSLQGRGVDSPLHF
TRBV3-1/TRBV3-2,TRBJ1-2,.,CASSHSGGNYGYTF
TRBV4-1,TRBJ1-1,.,CASSQDARSNTEAFF
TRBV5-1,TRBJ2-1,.,CASSLAGGGDEQFF
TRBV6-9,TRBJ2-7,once,CASLAGGGYEQYF
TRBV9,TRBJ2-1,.,CASSVEGSLYNEQFF
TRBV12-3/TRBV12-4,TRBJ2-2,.,CASRRLAPGELFF
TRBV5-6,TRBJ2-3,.,CASSPQAAAGPTDTQYF
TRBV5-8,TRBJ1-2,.,CASSLGQGSYGYTF
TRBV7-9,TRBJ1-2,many,CASSSRGAHYGYTF
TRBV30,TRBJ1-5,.,CAWSGTGRSEPQHF
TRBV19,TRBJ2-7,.,CASSRAGDDEQYF
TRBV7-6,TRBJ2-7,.,CASSLGAGRIYEQYF
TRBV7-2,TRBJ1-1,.,CASSLRLGVQGYTEAFF
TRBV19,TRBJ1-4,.,CARETEHNEKLFF
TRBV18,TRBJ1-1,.,CASSPGQGNTEAFF
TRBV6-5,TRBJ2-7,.,CASSTLGSYEQYF